The 12 T cell receptor beta chains below were found in one sample sequenced in a study of shared clonotypes between healthy human individuals. Some clones are missing from TCRdb's copy, which holds only in-frame ones; the method was immunoSEQ multiplex PCR. The sample consists of over 1.4 million clones, more than 95% of them appearing once. The sequenced sample consisted of naive CD4+ T cells sorted from blood. Indicated subset: CD45RA+ positively selected. The origin of the receptors is a man aged 30 to 39 in good health.

The rearrangement uses TRBV28 and TRBJ1-5; 7 bases map to TRBD1. Trimming cost V 2 bases and J 0 bases; bases outside gene matches: 1. Germline values: CDR1 MDHEN, CDR2 SYDVKM. CDR3 length: 15 residues. In DNA form, the CDR3 reads TGTGCCAGCAGTTTACCAGGGGGTAGCAATCAGCCCCAGCATTTT. Its translation: CASSLPGGSNQPQHF.

The rearrangement links TRBV13 to TRBJ1-1; D may be TRBD1 (5 bases). CDR3 length: 14 residues. In germline, CDR1 is PRHDT, CDR2 FYEKMQ (reference sequence). Between the trimmed V and J ends, which lost 2 bases and 3 bases, there was a span of 10 bases. The chain's CDR3 is CASSLWRDDTEAFF. CDR3 nucleotides: TGTGCCAGCAGCTTATGGAGGGACGACACTGAAGCTTTCTTT.

This rearrangement joins TRBV10-3 to TRBJ2-1; 10 bases align to TRBD1. Germline loops: CDR1 ENHRY, CDR2 SYGVKD. J gave up 5 bases and V 6 bases, and 13 bases lay outside the gene matches. The CDR3 sequence is 17 residues long. The CDR3 DNA reads as TGTGCCATCAGACACCCCCCGGGACAGGGGCGAGACAATGAGCAGTTCTTC. Translated, it gives CAIRHPPGQGRDNEQFF.

V is TRBV5-1 and J is TRBJ2-5, with a tentative D call TRBD1 (6 bases). The V end was cut by 3 bases, the J end by 5 bases, with 11 bases between. This CDR3 spans 13 amino acids. The germline V gene has CDR1 SGHRS and CDR2 YFSETQ. Here the CDR3 DNA reads TGCGCCAGCAGCTCCCAGGGGTCGGAGACCCAGTACTTC. Protein sequence: CASSSQGSETQYF.

The rearrangement joins TRBV29-1 to TRBJ1-1; D is ambiguous. V was clipped by 0 bases and J by 1 base, with 18 bases between them. Per germline, CDR1 SQVTM and CDR2 ANQGSEA. The CDR3 totals 17 residues. The CDR3, as DNA: TGCAGCGTTGAAGATCGGGCTGGGCGCCTTGGGAACACTGAAGCTTTCTTT. It is translated as CSVEDRAGRLGNTEAFF.

V is TRBV6-6 and J is TRBJ2-1; TRBD2 aligns across 10 bases. This CDR3 contains 16 residues. After removal of 6 bases from V and 9 bases from J, the junction contained 14 bases not matched to a gene. Germline values: CDR1 MNHNY, CDR2 SVGAGI (reference sequence). The CDR3 reads CASSPTGGSGRSEQFF. CDR3 in DNA: TGTGCCAGCAGCCCCACGGGAGGTAGCGGGAGGAGTGAGCAGTTCTTC.

The J gene is TRBJ1-2, the V gene TRBV6-6; D remains unclear. This CDR3 is built from 11 residues. The V gene lost 6 bases and the J gene lost 7 bases, with 9 bases spanning the gap. Germline V gene data show CDR1 as MNHNY and CDR2 as SVGAGI (reference sequence). CDR3 loop: CASRRTVGYTF. The DNA of the CDR3 is TGTGCCAGCAGACGGACGGTTGGCTACACCTTC.

CDR3: CASRPDRGKTYEQYF. The CDR3 DNA reads as TGTGCCAGCAGGCCGGACAGGGGCAAAACCTACGAGCAGTACTTC. V and J are TRBV6-5 and TRBJ2-7, with 9 bases lining up with TRBD1. This CDR3 is 15 amino acids long. Germline V gives CDR1 MNHEY, CDR2 SVGAGI. Trimming removed 6 bases from V and 2 bases from J; junction bases left unmatched: 8.

This chain joins TRBV7-3 and TRBJ2-1; either TRBD1 or TRBD2 may supply D (5 bases each). V lost 2 bases and J lost 1, with 9 bases in between. CDR1 SGHTA and CDR2 FQGTGA come from the germline V gene. The CDR3 is 15 residues long. CDR3: CASSLVGGSYNEQFF. CDR3 DNA sequence: TGTGCCAGCAGCTTAGTTGGGGGATCCTACAATGAGCAGTTCTTC. The full variable domain, with the rest looked up from reference TRBV7-3 and TRBJ2-1, is GAGVSQTPSNKVTEKGKYVELRCDPISGHTALYWYRQSLGQGPEFLIYFQGTGAADDSGLPNDRFFAVRPEGSVSTLKIQRTERGDSAVYLCASSLVGGSYNEQFFGPGTRLTVL.

This chain links TRBV12-2 with TRBJ2-7; the table calls TRBD2, which could not be checked here. TRBV12-2 is reported as a pseudogene. The CDR3 runs 16 residues. For the CDR3, the DNA is TGTGCAAGTCGCCCAGCGTCAGAGGCGGGTGCTTACGAGCAGTACTTC. Protein product: CASRPASEAGAYEQYF.

The rearrangement links TRBV7-2 to TRBJ1-4; no reliable D call. CDR1 SGHTA and CDR2 FQGNSA come from the germline V gene. Trimming shortened V by 0 bases and J by 8 bases, and 7 bases separated the two germline ends. The CDR3 is made up of 13 amino acids. In DNA form, the CDR3 reads TGTGCCAGCAGCTTAGCGAGGAGAGAAAAACTGTTTTTT. Its protein is CASSLARREKLFF.

The chain links TRBV7-3 to TRBJ2-3; the D gene is possibly TRBD2 (5 bases). The V end was cut by 1 base, the J end by 1 base, with 6 bases between. Germline V CDR1 and CDR2: SGHTA, FQGTGA. The CDR3 length is 14 residues. CDR3 protein: CASSLRERTDTQYF. The DNA for the CDR3 is TGTGCCAGCAGCTTAAGGGAGCGCACAGATACGCAGTATTTT.